One and the same sample provided the 3 T cell receptor beta chains below, sequenced in a study of shared clonotypes between healthy human individuals. Data came from immunoSEQ multiplex PCR; TCRdb stores just in-frame clones and leaves some out. The table shows 2 million to 2.5 million clones, with about 94% occurring only once. The sample consisted of naive CD4+ T cells sorted from blood. Subset in this sample: CD45RA+ positively selected. The receptors were gathered from a man aged 18 to 30 in good health.

This clone occurred a few times. The gene calls are TRBV6-6 and TRBJ2-5; perhaps TRBD2 as D (5 bases). CDR1 is MNHNY, CDR2 SVGAGI, per germline (reference sequence). Trimming removed 6 bases at V and 5 bases at J, with 13 bases between. The CDR3 totals 13 residues. The CDR3 sequence: CASSSGGDETQYF. CDR3 nucleotides: TGTGCCAGCAGCTCCGGAGGAGATGAGACCCAGTACTTC.

The rearrangement joins TRBV11-2 to TRBJ2-4; D remains ambiguous. CDR3 length: 16 amino acids. Germline lookup yields CDR1 SGHAT and CDR2 FQNNGV. With 1 base removed from V and 1 base from J, the gap between germline ends came to 11 bases. The CDR3 DNA reads TGTGCCAGCAGCTTAGTGGTGTGGGATGCCAAAAACATTCAGTACTTC. Translated, it gives CASSLVVWDAKNIQYF.

This clone was seen just once. V gene TRBV19 combines with J gene TRBJ1-1, with 8 bases fitting TRBD1. This CDR3 contains 14 residues. V shed 6 bases and J 4 bases; nucleotides not matched to a gene: 7. CDR1 is LNHDA, CDR2 SQIVND, per germline (reference sequence). CDR3 region: CASRRYRGSTEAFF. CDR3 coding DNA: TGTGCCAGTAGGAGATACAGGGGGTCCACTGAAGCTTTCTTT.